The rows below give T cell receptor beta chains drawn from one sample of a study of cytomegalovirus exposure and HLA in healthy donors. TCRdb's table, derived via immunoSEQ multiplex PCR, lists solely in-frame clones and lacks some. This table holds under 200,000 clones, 60% to 85% found once. Sample: PBMCs. These TCRs come from a man between 25 and 39 years old in good health and CMV-seropositive. Each CDR3 is given with its conserved first and last residue. Each record gives: J gene, V gene, CDR3 protein.

TRBJ2-2 | TRBV9 | CASSATSGGAVTGELFF
TRBJ1-1 | TRBV30 | CAWIRTEAFF
TRBJ1-4 | TRBV6-5 | CASSGQGREKLFF
TRBJ1-4 | TRBV5-1 | CASSWGQGAAFEKLFF
TRBJ1-2 | TRBV27 | CASSLSYRAGYTF
TRBJ1-6 | TRBV2 | CASSELAGGNSPLHF
TRBJ2-1 | TRBV10-1 | CASARDRGRDEQFF
TRBJ2-1 | TRBV30 | CAWTPWGDSYNEQFF
TRBJ2-5 | TRBV5-6 | CASSLFSRDSLQEQYF
TRBJ2-7 | TRBV27 | CASSARTGGEYEQYF
TRBJ2-3 | TRBV10-3 | CAISELERATDTQYF
TRBJ2-1 | TRBV5-1 | CASSLVGGPEQFF
TRBJ2-7 | TRBV29-1 | CSVEDEGDRGTYEQYF
TRBJ1-5 | TRBV19 | CASSRDRSNQPQHF
TRBJ1-4 | TRBV10-3 | CASRDRGPATNEKLFF
TRBJ2-1 | TRBV2 | CASSDRRGGLDEQFF
TRBJ1-1 | TRBV7-6 | CASSLSDINEAFF
TRBJ1-5 | TRBV7-9 | CASTSAGGGQPQHF
TRBJ1-2 | TRBV5-4 | CASSVIQGDGYGYTF
TRBJ2-5 | TRBV10-3 | CAISEGRGGQETQYF
TRBJ2-7 | TRBV7-6 | CASSQEGEGYEQYF
TRBJ1-6 | TRBV19 | CASSTGFSSSPLHF
TRBJ1-6 | TRBV4-2 | CASSQARGRNSPLHF
TRBJ2-5 | TRBV29-1 | CSVGGQVDQTQYF
TRBJ1-3 | TRBV2 | CASSLTGYSGNTIYF
TRBJ2-5 | TRBV11-2 | CASSPDRGGWETQYF
TRBJ2-7 | TRBV5-4 | CASSLSGDHEQYF
TRBJ2-1 | TRBV12-5 | CASAYVWENEQFF
TRBJ1-6 | TRBV10-3 | CAIRSRTGVDSPLHF
TRBJ2-3 | TRBV15 | CATSRGGGTDTQYF
TRBJ2-1 | TRBV19 | CASNVGLAANEQFF
TRBJ2-3 | TRBV28 | CASSFGQVDTQYF
TRBJ1-2 | TRBV6-5 | CASSITKGLSGYTF
TRBJ1-2 | TRBV28 | CASSPGQGPTLEGYTF
TRBJ2-7 | TRBV7-6 | CASSLVTGSYEQYF
TRBJ2-3 | TRBV15 | CATSRQGTGVSDTQYF
TRBJ2-3 | TRBV30 | CAWSALGGAPDTQYF
TRBJ1-1 | TRBV18 | CASSPPKGQDNTEAFF
TRBJ2-1 | TRBV9 | CASSDDLSGGGVNEQFF
TRBJ1-1 | TRBV5-4 | CASSLTGVWTEAFF
TRBJ1-2 | TRBV5-8 | CASSLAQGPYGYTF
TRBJ2-7 | TRBV2 | CASRPDRVDEQYF
TRBJ2-7 | TRBV6-5 | CAILSQTGGNEQYF
TRBJ2-7 | TRBV5-4 | CASSSPGQGAAYEQYF
TRBJ1-2 | TRBV4-3 | CASSQDLGRQGYGYTF
TRBJ1-5 | TRBV2 | CASSEALAGNQPQHF
TRBJ1-1 | TRBV7-7 | CASRRLVDTEAFF
TRBJ2-2 | TRBV4-3 | CASSPGTSGGLNTGELFF
TRBJ1-6 | TRBV28 | CASNAGFISPLHF
TRBJ2-1 | TRBV6-4 | CASSRQGLEANNEQFF
TRBJ2-5 | TRBV10-3 | CATEPSKSKETQYF
TRBJ2-1 | TRBV2 | CASSLGQGSYNEQFF
TRBJ2-7 | TRBV5-1 | CASSLVSGYEQYF
TRBJ1-5 | TRBV5-1 | CASSLYPRGRAYSNQPQHF
TRBJ2-7 | TRBV6-5 | CASSLYGTLGYEQYF
TRBJ2-2 | TRBV4-1 | CASSPTDANTGELFF
TRBJ2-3 | TRBV9 | CASSVETGSYISTQYF
TRBJ2-3 | TRBV7-3 | CASSLQGFRTDTQYF
TRBJ2-5 | TRBV4-3 | CASSQDNRETQYF